The 21 T cell receptor beta chains below were found in one sample sequenced in a study of blood T cell repertoires in COVID-19. Assay used: immunoSEQ multiplex PCR; TCRdb lists only in-frame clones, some missing. The sample shows roughly 170,000 clones, roughly 84% of them seen only once. The sample taken for sequencing was peripheral blood. These receptors all stem from a woman aged 50 to 60 with COVID-19, enrolled during active disease.

V is TRBV6-5 and J is TRBJ2-1; D uncertain. Germline-derived CDR1 and CDR2 are MNHEY and SVGAGI. The CDR3 length is 14 residues. Trimming shortened V by 10 bases and J by 0 bases, and 13 bases separated the two germline ends. In DNA, the CDR3 is TGTGCCACCCCAAGGCAGGACTCCTACAATGAGCAGTTCTTC. It yields the protein CATPRQDSYNEQFF.

This clone showed up just once. DNA for the CDR3: TGTGCCAGCAGCCAAGATCGTCTAGCGGGGGCCACAGATACGCAGTATTTT. It codes for CASSQDRLAGATDTQYF. The V call is TRBV3-1 (or the pseudogene TRBV3-2), the J call TRBJ2-3; 10 positions match TRBD2. V lost 0 bases to trimming and J lost 2 bases; unmatched junction nucleotides: 5. Germline CDR1 and CDR2: LGHDT and YNNKEL (reference sequence). The CDR3 loop spans 17 amino acids.

This chain joins TRBV27 and TRBJ2-1; maybe TRBD2 (6 bases). This CDR3 is 15 amino acids long. Germline CDR1 is MNHEY and CDR2 is SMNVEV (reference sequence). Trimming cost V 5 bases and J 8 bases, with 19 bases left between them. Here the CDR3 reads CASSTRDSAWDEQFF. The CDR3 DNA reads as TGTGCCAGCAGTACGCGGGACTCGGCTTGGGATGAGCAGTTCTTC.

The chain has TRBV2 and TRBJ2-7, with 7 bases that match TRBD2. Germline lookup yields CDR1 SNHLY and CDR2 FYNNEI. This CDR3 comprises 14 residues. J was trimmed by 0 bases and V by 5 bases; bases with no gene match: 4. CDR3 residues: CASSRDYSSYEQYF. CDR3 bases: TGTGCCAGCAGTAGGGACTACAGCTCCTACGAGCAGTACTTC.

This chain links TRBV24-1 with TRBJ2-5, with a tentative D call TRBD1 (6 bases). In germline, CDR1 is KGHDR, CDR2 SFDVKD. Deletions cut 5 bases from V and 4 bases from J, with 13 bases between. The CDR3 runs to 14 residues. The CDR3 DNA follows: TGTGCCACCAGTGTTTCAGGGGCCTTAGAGACCCAGTACTTC. Protein sequence: CATSVSGALETQYF.

J is TRBJ2-7 and V is TRBV7-6, with 10 bases matching TRBD1. CDR3 size: 17 residues. V lost 0 bases, J lost 0 bases, and 5 bases stayed unmatched. Germline V CDR1 and CDR2: SGHVS, FNYEAQ. The CDR3 sequence is CASSLAPGTGDSYEQYF. CDR3 sequence (DNA): TGTGCCAGCAGCTTAGCTCCCGGGACAGGGGACTCCTACGAGCAGTACTTC.

The gene calls are TRBV19 and TRBJ1-5; weak D call: TRBD1 (5 bases). The CDR3 sequence is 17 residues long. Germline lookup yields CDR1 LNHDA and CDR2 SQIVND (reference sequence). V was trimmed by 7 bases and J by 1 base, leaving 20 bases between them. The CDR3 is CASNGASRDFSNQPQHF. The CDR3, as DNA: TGTGCCAGTAATGGGGCGTCGAGGGACTTCAGCAATCAGCCCCAGCATTTT. The whole variable domain, filled in from reference TRBV19 and TRBJ1-5, reads DGGITQSPKYLFRKEGQNVTLSCEQNLNHDAMYWYRQDPGQGLRLIYYSQIVNDFQKGDIAEGYSVSREKKESFPLTVTSAQKNPTAFYLCASNGASRDFSNQPQHFGDGTRLSIL.

This clone was detected only once. The gene calls are TRBV19 and TRBJ1-5; 9 bases fit TRBD1. The CDR3 runs 16 residues. Germline trimming cut 5 bases from V and 3 bases from J; bases unmatched to any gene: 8. Germline V gives CDR1 LNHDA, CDR2 SQIVND (reference sequence). In DNA form, the CDR3 reads TGTGCCAGTAGTCCCGCCGACAGGGGGTTCAATCAGCCCCAGCATTTT. Protein: CASSPADRGFNQPQHF.

J is TRBJ2-1 and V is TRBV6-2 or TRBV6-3, with TRBD2 matching 7 bases. The CDR3 covers 14 residues. J gave up 2 bases and V 4 bases, and 2 bases lay outside the gene matches. Germline CDR1 is MNHEY and CDR2 is SVGEGT. CDR3 sequence (DNA): TGTGCCAGCAGTTGGGGGGGGGCCTACAATGAGCAGTTCTTC. As protein: CASSWGGAYNEQFF.

The chain has TRBV5-4 and TRBJ2-7; 9 bases are a match to TRBD2. Germline assignment: CDR1 SGHNT and CDR2 YYREEE (reference sequence). The CDR3 totals 16 residues. J gave up 1 base and V 5 bases, and 10 bases lay outside the gene matches. CDR3 protein: CASRVGGLAGSYEQYF. The DNA of the CDR3 is TGTGCCAGCAGAGTTGGTGGGCTAGCGGGGTCCTACGAGCAGTACTTC.

The genes are TRBV19 and TRBJ2-7; a weak D match, TRBD1 (6 bases). This CDR3 has 11 amino acids. CDR1 and CDR2 (germline): LNHDA, SQIVND (reference sequence). Trimming removed 11 bases from V and 5 bases from J, with 13 bases in between. The CDR3 loop reads CAGGPYHEQYF. The CDR3 DNA follows: TGTGCCGGGGGCCCCTACCACGAGCAGTACTTC. The variable domain in full, with the rest retrieved from reference TRBV19 and TRBJ2-7, is DGGITQSPKYLFRKEGQNVTLSCEQNLNHDAMYWYRQDPGQGLRLIYYSQIVNDFQKGDIAEGYSVSREKKESFPLTVTSAQKNPTAFYLCAGGPYHEQYFGPGTRLTVT.

The chain uses TRBV28 and TRBJ1-4; 9 nucleotides agree with TRBD1. The CDR3 extends over 15 amino acids. V lost 3 bases, J lost 8 bases, and 7 bases stayed unmatched. Germline V gene data show CDR1 as MDHEN and CDR2 as SYDVKM. The CDR3, as DNA: TGTGCCAGCAGTTTGGCCGGGACAGGGTCCGAAAAACTGTTTTTT. The encoded protein is CASSLAGTGSEKLFF.

The rearrangement links TRBV19 to TRBJ2-7, with TRBD1 matching 10 bases. With 8 bases clipped from V and 4 bases from J, the junction kept 5 bases outside the gene matches. This CDR3 is built from 13 residues. Per the germline V gene, CDR1 is LNHDA and CDR2 is SQIVND (reference sequence). CDR3 DNA: TGTGCCAGTGGGGACAGGGGCGGGTACGAGCAGTACTTC. Amino acid sequence: CASGDRGGYEQYF.

The V gene is TRBV5-1, the J gene TRBJ2-7; D call uncertain. V lost 2 bases to trimming and J lost 5 bases, with 11 bases between them. The germline gives CDR1 SGHRS, CDR2 YFSETQ. The CDR3 spans 13 residues. Here the CDR3 reads CASSFRQMDEQYF. CDR3 nucleotides: TGCGCCAGCAGCTTTAGACAAATGGACGAGCAGTACTTC.

The chain links TRBV7-9 to TRBJ2-3; 11 bases match TRBD2. Per the germline V gene, CDR1 is SEHNR and CDR2 is FQNEAQ (reference sequence). This CDR3 comprises 17 residues. The V gene end was trimmed by 1 base and the J gene end by 2 bases; junction bases not matched to a gene: 5. The CDR3 DNA reads TGTGCCAGCAGCTTAGGAACTAGCGGGGGTTACACAGATACGCAGTATTTT. Residues: CASSLGTSGGYTDTQYF.

The chain has TRBV3-1 (or the pseudogene TRBV3-2) and TRBJ2-1; possibly TRBD1 for D (6 bases). In germline, CDR1 is LGHDT, CDR2 YNNKEL (reference sequence). The CDR3 is made up of 14 amino acids. Trimming stripped 3 bases from V and 8 bases from J, with 14 bases between. CDR3 in DNA: TGTGCCAGCAGCCAGGGGGCGCAGGTGGATGAGCAGTTCTTC. Its translation is CASSQGAQVDEQFF.

The rearrangement links TRBV10-1 to TRBJ2-1, with 11 bases aligning to TRBD2. Germline CDR1 reads WNHNN; CDR2 reads SYGVQD (reference sequence). The CDR3 spans 13 residues. The V segment lost 10 bases and the J segment 6 bases; nucleotides outside the gene matches: 5. The DNA of the CDR3 is TGCGCCACATCTAGCGGGGGGACCAATGAGCAGTTCTTC. Amino acid sequence: CATSSGGTNEQFF.

This rearrangement joins TRBV6-2 or TRBV6-3 to TRBJ2-3, with D tentatively TRBD2 (7 bases). This CDR3 has 17 amino acids. Trimming cost V 0 bases and J 3 bases, with 16 bases left between them. Germline loops: CDR1 MNHEY, CDR2 SVGEGT. The CDR3 sequence: CASSYSIWGGATDTQYF. The CDR3 region has the DNA TGTGCCAGCAGTTACTCTATTTGGGGGGGGGCGACAGATACGCAGTATTTT.

This rearrangement joins TRBV18 to TRBJ2-7; perhaps TRBD1 as D (7 bases). V was clipped by 4 bases and J by 3 bases, with 10 bases between them. The V gene's germline CDR1 is KGHSH and CDR2 LQKENI. This CDR3 has 13 residues. The CDR3 DNA reads as TGTGCCAGCTCACGCAGGGGGGACTACGAGCAGTACTTC. Translating it yields CASSRRGDYEQYF. Using reference TRBV18 and TRBJ2-7 for the parts outside the CDR3, the full variable domain is NAGVMQNPRHLVRRRGQEARLRCSPMKGHSHVYWYRQLPEEGLKFMVYLQKENIIDESGMPKERFSAEFPKEGPSILRIQQVVRGDSAAYFCASSRRGDYEQYFGPGTRLTVT.

The chain uses TRBV4-1 and TRBJ2-4, with D unresolved. The CDR3 spans 15 residues. V lost 2 bases and J lost 2, with 10 bases in between. The germline V gene encodes CDR1 MGHRA and CDR2 YSYEKL. This CDR3 reads CASSQPTETKNIQYF. The DNA for the CDR3 is TGCGCCAGCAGCCAACCTACTGAGACCAAAAACATTCAGTACTTC.

The chain recombines TRBV4-1 with TRBJ2-2; weak D call: TRBD1 (6 bases). Germline CDR1 reads MGHRA; CDR2 reads YSYEKL. CDR3 length: 16 amino acids. Trimming took off 3 bases at V and 0 bases at J, with 11 bases between the two ends. CDR3 amino acids: CASSHSRGPNTGELFF. As DNA, the CDR3 is TGCGCCAGCAGCCATAGCAGGGGCCCGAACACCGGGGAGCTGTTTTTT.